Listed here is a single T cell receptor (beta chain). These data originate in a study of T cell changes during pregnancy in multiple sclerosis. Unmatched junction bases numbered 7, after V lost 4 bases and J lost 4 bases. The CDR3 spans 14 residues. Germline CDR1 and CDR2: SGHTA and FQGNSA. Using immunoSEQ multiplex PCR, the repertoire was profiled, and TCRdb retains in-frame clones only, with some absent. This table holds about 68,000 clones, around nine tenths found once. This chain links TRBV7-2 with TRBJ2-7; 7 bases are shared with TRBD1. The sequencing used peripheral blood, collected in the third trimester of pregnancy. This clonotype was sampled from a female donor with multiple sclerosis, enrolled in a pregnancy study. This CDR3 reads CASSYGSGGYEQYF. Written as DNA, the CDR3 is TGTGCCAGCAGCTATGGCTCAGGGGGATACGAGCAGTACTTC.